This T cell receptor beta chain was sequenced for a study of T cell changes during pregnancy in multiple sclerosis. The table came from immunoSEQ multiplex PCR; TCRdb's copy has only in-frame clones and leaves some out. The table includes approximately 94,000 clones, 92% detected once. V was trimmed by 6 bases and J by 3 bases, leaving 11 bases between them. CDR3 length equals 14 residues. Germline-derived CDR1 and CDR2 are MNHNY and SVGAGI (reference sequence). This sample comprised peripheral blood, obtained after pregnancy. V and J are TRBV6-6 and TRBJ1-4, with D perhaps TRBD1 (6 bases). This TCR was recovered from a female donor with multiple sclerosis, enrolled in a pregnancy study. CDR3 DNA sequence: TGTGCCAGCAGCCGACAGGCCCCTAATGAAAAACTGTTTTTT. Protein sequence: CASSRQAPNEKLFF.